The 27 T cell receptor beta chains reported below all come from one sample, sequenced in a study of blood T cell repertoires in COVID-19. Profiled with immunoSEQ multiplex PCR; TCRdb holds only in-frame clones, not every one. The table includes tens of thousands of clones, under 85% detected once. Sequenced input: peripheral blood. The receptors derive from a man between 60 and 75 years old with acute or convalescent COVID-19.

The V gene is TRBV6-2 or TRBV6-3, the J gene TRBJ2-3; 10 positions match TRBD2. From germline, CDR1 is MNHEY and CDR2 SVGEGT. The CDR3 consists of 19 residues. Trimming removed 0 bases from V and 4 bases from J; junction bases left unmatched: 13. The CDR3 here is CASSYSAQRGGRLADTQYF. The CDR3 bases are TGTGCCAGCAGTTACTCGGCCCAGCGGGGGGGCCGTTTGGCAGATACGCAGTATTTT.

The chain couples TRBV4-3 to TRBJ2-7; D might be TRBD1 (5 bases). V lost 1 base to trimming and J lost 2 bases, with 9 bases between them. The germline V gene has CDR1 LGHNA and CDR2 YSLEER. This CDR3 is built from 14 residues. The CDR3 loop is CASSQVAGPYEQYF. CDR3 DNA: TGCGCCAGCAGCCAAGTTGCAGGGCCCTACGAGCAGTACTTC.

The V and J genes are TRBV3-1 (or the pseudogene TRBV3-2) and TRBJ1-1, with 8 positions matching TRBD1. From germline, CDR1 is LGHDT and CDR2 YNNKEL (reference sequence). The length of the CDR3 is 14 residues. V lost 6 bases, J lost 5 bases, and 8 bases stayed unmatched. CDR3 nucleotides: TGTGCCAGCAGGGCCGGGACAGGTCGAACTGAAGCTTTCTTT. Its translation: CASRAGTGRTEAFF.

The V and J genes are TRBV24-1 and TRBJ1-2; D not certain. This CDR3 has 13 amino acids. Between the trimmed V and J ends, which lost 2 bases and 0 bases, there was a span of 3 bases. Germline V gene lookup returns CDR1 KGHDR and CDR2 SFDVKD. CDR3 coding DNA: TGTGCCACCAGTGATTCTGCTAACTATGGCTACACCTTC. Protein product: CATSDSANYGYTF.

The chain joins TRBV5-1 to TRBJ2-1; 8 bases fit TRBD2. This CDR3 has 15 amino acids. After removal of 5 bases from V and 1 base from J, the junction contained 5 bases not matched to a gene. Germline CDR1 is SGHRS and CDR2 is YFSETQ. CDR3 amino acids: CASSTSGGSYNEQFF. CDR3 bases: TGCGCCAGCAGTACATCGGGGGGGTCCTACAATGAGCAGTTCTTC.

V gene TRBV30 combines with J gene TRBJ1-1, with TRBD1 matching 7 bases. Trimming removed 3 bases from V and 0 bases from J; junction bases left unmatched: 7. This CDR3 is 15 amino acids long. The germline V gene has CDR1 GTSNPN and CDR2 SVGIG (reference sequence). The CDR3 DNA sequence: TGTGCCTGGAGGGAACAGGGGTCTTTGAACACTGAAGCTTTCTTT. Translated: CAWREQGSLNTEAFF.

Note on this clone: One end of the junction fails to match germline, which may point to a read error. V is TRBV20-1 and J is TRBJ1-2, with no clear D. This CDR3 is 12 amino acids long. Per germline, CDR1 DFQATT and CDR2 SNEGSKA (reference sequence). CDR3 loop: CSASLTKYGYTF. The CDR3 nucleotides read TGCAGTGCTAGTCTCACTAAGTATGGCTACACCTTC.

This clone has just one count. This sequence joins TRBV4-1 and TRBJ2-5; 9 nucleotides match TRBD1. V gave up 6 bases and J gave up 2 bases; unmatched junction bases: 10. Germline-derived CDR1 and CDR2 are MGHRA and YSYEKL. The CDR3 contains 16 residues. The CDR3 nucleotides read TGCGCCAGCAGTCGATCCGCACAGGGGGCGCAAGAGACCCAGTACTTC. Translation: CASSRSAQGAQETQYF.

The chain uses TRBV5-1 and TRBJ1-6, with D possibly TRBD1 on 6 matching bases. From germline, CDR1 is SGHRS and CDR2 YFSETQ. Trimming left V 4 bases short and J 6 bases short, with 20 bases between. The length of the CDR3 is 17 residues. The CDR3 loop is CASSLSQGSPLNSPLHF. In nucleotides, the CDR3 is TGCGCCAGCAGCCTTTCACAGGGTTCTCCCCTTAATTCACCCCTCCACTTT.

This sequence joins TRBV11-2 and TRBJ1-2, with TRBD1 as a possible D gene (6 bases). Trimming cost V 4 bases and J 7 bases, with 25 bases left between them. CDR3 length: 17 amino acids. The germline gives CDR1 SGHAT, CDR2 FQNNGV. The CDR3 DNA follows: TGTGCCAGCAGCTACGTTCAGGGGTCTCTTAACCGGCGTGGCTACACCTTC. As protein: CASSYVQGSLNRRGYTF.

The chain joins TRBV19 to TRBJ1-1; D unresolved. The CDR3 runs to 11 residues. The germline V and J ends were trimmed by 5 bases and 4 bases, with 5 bases remaining between them. Looked up from germline, CDR1 is LNHDA and CDR2 is SQIVND (reference sequence). Here the CDR3 DNA reads TGTGCCAGTAGTTCCCGCACTGAAGCTTTCTTT. Encoded protein: CASSSRTEAFF.

This sequence joins TRBV6-5 and TRBJ1-1; 11 bases are shared with TRBD1. This CDR3 comprises 14 residues. J lost 1 base, V lost 11 bases, and 6 bases had no gene match. CDR1 and CDR2 (germline): MNHEY, SVGAGI. DNA for the CDR3: TGTGCCGCATGGACAGGGGGCGCGAACACTGAAGCTTTCTTT. This translates into CAAWTGGANTEAFF.

The rearrangement uses TRBV18 and TRBJ2-2; 12 bases align to TRBD1. CDR3 size: 16 residues. V lost 1 base and J lost 6; bases outside the gene matches: 3. The germline CDR1 and CDR2 sequences are KGHSH and LQKENI. CDR3 sequence: CASSPRDRGLAGELFF. In DNA form, the CDR3 reads TGTGCCAGCTCACCACGGGACAGGGGGCTAGCCGGGGAGCTGTTTTTT. Full variable domain (outside the CDR3, taken from reference TRBV18 and TRBJ2-2): NAGVMQNPRHLVRRRGQEARLRCSPMKGHSHVYWYRQLPEEGLKFMVYLQKENIIDESGMPKERFSAEFPKEGPSILRIQQVVRGDSAAYFCASSPRDRGLAGELFFGEGSRLTVL.

The rearrangement joins TRBV18 to TRBJ2-5; 7 nucleotides agree with TRBD1. J was trimmed by 1 base and V by 4 bases; bases with no gene match: 9. The CDR3 extends over 16 amino acids. CDR1 is KGHSH and CDR2 is LQKENI in the germline V gene. CDR3 amino acids: CASSRQTGSAQETQYF. CDR3 DNA sequence: TGTGCCAGCTCACGCCAGACAGGGTCTGCCCAAGAGACCCAGTACTTC.

The rearrangement uses TRBV4-3 and TRBJ1-5, with a possible D match to TRBD1 (6 bases). The CDR3 covers 18 residues. Germline CDR1 LGHNA, CDR2 YSLEER. V lost 1 base and J 4 bases, leaving 20 bases between the germline ends. The chain's CDR3 is CASSQGLSGGRRNQPQHF. The CDR3, as DNA: TGCGCCAGCAGCCAAGGACTATCGGGGGGGCGCCGGAATCAGCCCCAGCATTTT.

The chain joins TRBV5-4 to TRBJ1-6; maybe TRBD1 (6 bases). The germline V gene encodes CDR1 SGHNT and CDR2 YYREEE (reference sequence). This CDR3 contains 14 residues. V shed 5 bases and J shed 5 bases, with 11 bases lying between them. CDR3 amino acids: CASRAGADNSPLHF. The CDR3, as DNA: TGTGCCAGCAGGGCGGGGGCTGATAATTCACCCCTCCACTTT.

V gene TRBV6-1 combines with J gene TRBJ2-6; perhaps TRBD2 as D (7 bases). Looked up from germline, CDR1 is MNHNS and CDR2 is SASEGT. V lost 0 bases to trimming and J lost 2 bases, with 11 bases between them. The CDR3 sequence is 17 residues long. The CDR3 DNA is TGTGCCAGCAGTGAAGCCCTCGGGGGGCCTGGGGCCAACGTCCTGACTTTC. This encodes CASSEALGGPGANVLTF.

The chain carries TRBV7-2 and TRBJ2-7, with 7 bases lining up with TRBD1. Germline V gene sequence: CDR1 SGHTA, CDR2 FQGNSA. V dropped 4 bases and J dropped 2; count of bases not matched to a gene: 8. The CDR3 is made up of 15 amino acids. As DNA, the CDR3 is TGTGCCAGCAGCTCCTGGACAGGAGTAACCTACGAGCAGTACTTC. Protein: CASSSWTGVTYEQYF.

The V call is TRBV7-2, the J call TRBJ1-2; D gene unclear. Germline assignment: CDR1 SGHTA and CDR2 FQGNSA. There are 14 residues in the CDR3. V gave up 7 bases and J gave up 5 bases, with 17 bases separating them. CDR3 DNA: TGTGCCAGCAATTCCCCGAAGAGGAATTATGGCTACACCTTC. This sequence encodes CASNSPKRNYGYTF. Supplemented by reference TRBV7-2 and TRBJ1-2, the full variable domain reads GAGVSQSPSNKVTEKGKDVELRCDPISGHTALYWYRQSLGQGLEFLIYFQGNSAPDKSGLPSDRFSAERTGGSVSTLTIQRTQQEDSAVYLCASNSPKRNYGYTFGSGTRLTVV.

In DNA, the CDR3 is TGCAGTGCTAGTCCCGGGACTAGCGGGGGGGTCGGGGAGCTGTTTTTT. This encodes CSASPGTSGGVGELFF. This sequence joins TRBV20-1 and TRBJ2-2; 16 bases match TRBD2. V lost 3 bases and J lost 7; bases outside the gene matches: 5. Germline V CDR1 and CDR2: DFQATT, SNEGSKA (reference sequence). The CDR3 consists of 16 residues.

The chain employs TRBV9 and TRBJ2-1; the D gene is possibly TRBD2 (7 bases). V was cut by 4 bases and J by 6 bases, with 20 bases left in between. Germline V CDR1 and CDR2: SGDLS, YYNGEE. There are 16 residues in the CDR3. CDR3 amino acids: CASSLLSRGASNEQFF. In nucleotides, the CDR3 is TGTGCCAGCAGCCTCCTCTCCCGGGGGGCGTCCAATGAGCAGTTCTTC.

The chain links TRBV7-2 to TRBJ1-1; 8 nucleotides match TRBD1. The CDR3 consists of 17 residues. Germline assignment: CDR1 SGHTA and CDR2 FQGNSA. Losses at the gene ends were 1 base for V and 1 base for J; bases not matched to a gene: 8. The CDR3 region is CASSLVPPDRGNTEAFF. CDR3 nucleotide sequence: TGTGCCAGCAGCTTAGTCCCGCCTGACAGGGGGAACACTGAAGCTTTCTTT.

The gene calls are TRBV5-1 and TRBJ2-1, with 8 nucleotides matching TRBD1. CDR3 length: 15 residues. J was trimmed by 4 bases and V by 5 bases; bases with no gene match: 8. Germline V lookup: CDR1 SGHRS, CDR2 YFSETQ. The DNA for the CDR3 is TGCGCCAGCAGGGCAGGGCAGGGGGCATACAATGAGCAGTTCTTC. The encoded protein is CASRAGQGAYNEQFF.

The genes are TRBV5-6 and TRBJ1-2; 8 nucleotides align to TRBD1. Germline-derived CDR1 and CDR2 are SGHDT and YYEEEE. V lost 0 bases and J lost 4; bases outside the gene matches: 2. There are 14 residues in the CDR3. The CDR3 DNA reads as TGTGCCAGCAGCTTGGGACAGGGGATCTATGGCTACACCTTC. Encoded protein: CASSLGQGIYGYTF.

This clone was picked up a small number of times. The rearrangement uses TRBV18 and TRBJ2-6; D may be TRBD1 (7 bases). The CDR3 covers 19 residues. V shed 1 base and J shed 1 base, with 17 bases lying between them. Germline CDR1 KGHSH, CDR2 LQKENI. The CDR3 reads CASSPRTGGGDSGANVLTF. The DNA of the CDR3 is TGTGCCAGCTCACCACGGACCGGAGGGGGCGATTCTGGGGCCAACGTCCTGACTTTC.

This chain links TRBV4-3 with TRBJ2-7, with TRBD1 matching over 7 bases. V gave up 4 bases and J gave up 9 bases; unmatched junction bases: 9. This CDR3 has 13 residues. The germline V gene encodes CDR1 LGHNA and CDR2 YSLEER. CDR3 protein: CASSLARGGVQYF. CDR3 nucleotides: TGCGCCAGCAGCCTAGCTAGAGGGGGCGTGCAGTACTTC.

The CDR3 coding sequence is TGTGCCACCAGCAGAGATCGTGCGGGGGGAGGCACTGAAGCTTTCTTT. Protein product: CATSRDRAGGGTEAFF. This chain joins TRBV15 and TRBJ1-1, with D perhaps matching TRBD1 (5 bases). CDR3 length equals 16 residues. The germline CDR1 and CDR2 sequences are LNHNV and YYDKDF (reference sequence). Trimming took 0 bases from V and 4 from J, leaving 15 bases between them.